This TCR beta chain was captured by sequencing in a study of cytomegalovirus exposure and HLA in healthy donors. The study's findings and limits: Rare sequences made up most TCRs, while some public TCRs were found in many donors. In vitro checks showed that a few CMV-associated chains really do target CMV antigens.

V was pared by 5 bases and J by 0 bases, with 15 bases between. CDR3 length equals 16 residues. Germline CDR1 is LGHNA and CDR2 is YNFKEQ. As to this clone: Antigen specificity is unknown.

Healthy bone marrow donors made up the cohort. The PCR was carried out with 60 Vbeta primers and 13 Jbeta primers. Clones were read by immunoSEQ multiplex PCR, and TCRdb kept only the in-frame ones, dropping some. The sample has 140,000 to 150,000 clones; 80% to 85% are singletons. This sequence was found in a male donor in good health and CMV-seronegative. Sequencing used PBMCs. The rearrangement uses TRBV4-2 and TRBJ2-3; perhaps TRBD1 as D (6 bases). CDR3 protein: CASSGPFRGSTDTQYF. In DNA form, the CDR3 reads TGTGCCAGCAGCGGCCCCTTTAGGGGGAGCACAGATACGCAGTATTTT.